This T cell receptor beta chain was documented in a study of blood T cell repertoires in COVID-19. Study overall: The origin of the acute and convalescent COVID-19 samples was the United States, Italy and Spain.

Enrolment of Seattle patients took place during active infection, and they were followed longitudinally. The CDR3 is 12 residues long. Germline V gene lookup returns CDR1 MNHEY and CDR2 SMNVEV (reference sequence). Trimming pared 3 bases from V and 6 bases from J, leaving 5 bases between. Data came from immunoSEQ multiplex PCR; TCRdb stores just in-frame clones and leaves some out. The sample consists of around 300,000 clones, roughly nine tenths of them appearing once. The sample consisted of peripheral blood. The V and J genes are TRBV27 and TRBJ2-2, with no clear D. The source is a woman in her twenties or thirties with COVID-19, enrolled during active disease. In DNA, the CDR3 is TGTGCCAGCAGTTTCTCAGCCGGGGAGCTGTTTTTT. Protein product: CASSFSAGELFF.